This TCR beta chain is drawn from a study of blood T cell repertoires in COVID-19 (dated by TCRdb to 2019 to 2021). Study-level background: Samples covering the acute and convalescent phases of COVID-19 were provided by collaborators in the United States, Italy and Spain. The material from the prospective study consisted of cDNA or gDNA derived from T cells, B-cell-depleted T cells, or PBMCs. Deeply sampled blood TCRbeta repertoires from subjects exposed to, actively infected with, or recovered from COVID-19 were included in the dataset. A freely available public database, intended as a resource for researchers studying the immune response to SARS-CoV-2, is where the repertoires were released. The samples were drawn from two sources: the first 160 participants of the ongoing ImmuneRACE study, and 1,000 to 1,500 subjects contributed by 6 global collaborators. The sample metadata nearly always contained a de-identified subject ID, COVID-19 status, age in years and sex. Where HLA class I and class II types were available, the types were taken from metadata supplied by the sample provider, not from assay-based typing.

For this clone: Its antigen remains undetermined. One base away there is no much larger clone; base qualities are not given.

TCRbeta CDR3 regions were amplified from genomic DNA by means of the immunoSEQ Assay, a bias-controlled multiplex PCR. In the source study's methods: The number of nucleated cells in each sample was estimated from the amplification of reference gene primers within the assay. To quantify the absolute abundance of each unique TCRbeta CDR3 rearrangement, sequence reads were collapsed and filtered. For each sample, productive Simpson clonality was calculated as the square root of Simpson's diversity index across productive rearrangements. This immuneACCESS table, as held by TCRdb, lists in-frame sequences with V and J called but not all clones. Of the missing ones, under half trace to an unresolved V gene in checked studies; the others have no known cause. V and J calls plus clone size are reproduced from that table; the DNA served to infer D and trimming. The sample table records under 200,000 clones; 80% to 90% of these occur just once. The ten largest clones capture roughly a fifth of the sample.

Samples from volunteer blood donors who had recovered from COVID-19 were contributed by a second Seattle source. Each collaborating institution followed its own protocols to collect whole blood in K2EDTA tubes. For TCRbeta analysis, collaborators shipped samples as frozen whole blood, isolated PBMCs, or DNA extracted from either of those sample types. The full study reports these points: How much clinical and demographic metadata was included differed by source and by participant, and the metadata was provided uncurated.

CDR1 and CDR2 are read off the germline V gene as SGHVS and FNYEAQ. The junction carries 13 bases between V and J, which are trimmed by 5 bases and 2 bases respectively. There are 14 amino acids in the CDR3, from cysteine to phenylalanine inclusive. The CDR3 DNA has 42 bases and is translated from base 1. The receptor was derived from a woman between 70 and 85 years old who had recovered from COVID-19. The sample taken for sequencing was peripheral blood. The chain uses TRBV7-6 and TRBJ2-7; a tentative D match to TRBD1 spans 5 bases. The CDR3 is CASSPFQGTYEQYF. The bases are TGTGCCAGCAGCCCATTTCAGGGAACCTACGAGCAGTACTTC.